This entry is about one T cell receptor (beta chain). The antigen is unknown. These data come from a study of T cell repertoires in cytomegalovirus infection. This CDR3 contains 10 residues. CDR1 and CDR2 from the germline V gene are SQVTM and ANQGSEA. Trimming cost V 5 bases and J 6 bases, with 7 bases left between them. From the reads, TCRdb called clonotypes with MiXCR, one entry per CDR3 protein. This table holds about 770,000 distinct CDR3 sequences, roughly 29% found once. The V call is TRBV29-1, the J call TRBJ1-1; D remains ambiguous. The sequences come from cultured CD8+ T cells from PBMCs, collected from culture after CMV antigen stimulation. This TCR was recovered from a human donor in good health (CMV status not recorded). Some clones in this sample may be carry-over from other donors' samples. The CDR3 protein is CSVPPPEAFF. In nucleotides, the CDR3 is TGCAGCGTTCCCCCTCCTGAAGCTTTCTTT.